This TCR beta chain was sequenced in a study of blood T cell repertoires in COVID-19. Study details: The cDNA or gDNA used as material had been derived from T cells, B-cell-depleted T cells, or PBMCs.

Sequenced by immunoSEQ multiplex PCR; TCRdb stores in-frame clones only, minus some. The sample includes roughly 200,000 clones, around 85% of them seen just once. The length of the CDR3 is 15 residues. V gave up 6 bases and J gave up 4 bases; unmatched junction bases: 5. Looked up from germline, CDR1 is LNHDA and CDR2 is SQIVND (reference sequence). This TCR was sampled from a woman aged 60 to 75 with acute or convalescent COVID-19. This chain connects TRBV19 to TRBJ2-1; 11 bases fit TRBD2. Material: peripheral blood. The CDR3 loop is CASRGGLAVYNEQFF. The CDR3 DNA sequence: TGTGCCAGTAGGGGGGGACTAGCGGTATACAATGAGCAGTTCTTC.